Listed here are 17 T cell receptor beta chains from one sample, sequenced in a study of blood T cell repertoires in COVID-19. Clones were read by immunoSEQ multiplex PCR, and TCRdb kept only the in-frame ones, dropping some. Of about 74,000 clones listed, around four fifths are singletons. Sequenced material: peripheral blood. The receptors here all came from a man in his 70s with acute or convalescent COVID-19.

The rearrangement links TRBV2 to TRBJ1-5, with TRBD1 matching over 7 bases. J gave up 3 bases and V 2 bases, and 4 bases lay outside the gene matches. The germline V gene has CDR1 SNHLY and CDR2 FYNNEI. The CDR3 loop spans 15 amino acids. The CDR3 region has the DNA TGTGCCAGCAGTGAAAGCAGGGGGAACAATCAGCCCCAGCATTTT. Translation gives CASSESRGNNQPQHF.

This clone occurred once. The chain joins TRBV4-1 to TRBJ2-1; 7 bases are a match to TRBD1. The V segment lost 3 bases and the J segment 1 base; nucleotides outside the gene matches: 3. CDR3 length equals 15 residues. Per germline, CDR1 MGHRA and CDR2 YSYEKL. The CDR3: CASSQGRGSYNEQFF. The CDR3 DNA reads as TGCGCCAGCAGCCAGGGCAGGGGGTCCTACAATGAGCAGTTCTTC.

V and J are TRBV3-1 (or the pseudogene TRBV3-2) and TRBJ1-6, with 8 bases matching TRBD1. The CDR3 consists of 17 residues. Germline CDR1 LGHDT, CDR2 YNNKEL (reference sequence). V was clipped by 5 bases and J by 5 bases; unmatched bases: 11. The CDR3 spells CASSINPGGLDNSPLHF. The CDR3 DNA reads as TGTGCCAGCAGCATTAATCCAGGGGGCTTGGATAATTCACCCCTCCACTTT.

The V call is TRBV29-1, the J call TRBJ2-3; D call uncertain. The V end lost 3 bases, the J end lost 2 bases, and 6 bases lay between the germline ends. The CDR3 consists of 12 residues. In germline, CDR1 is SQVTM, CDR2 ANQGSEA. The DNA for the CDR3 is TGCAGCGTTGACCACTTCACAGATACGCAGTATTTT. Protein product: CSVDHFTDTQYF.

This rearrangement joins TRBV28 to TRBJ2-5, with D possibly TRBD1 on 8 matching bases. Germline lookup yields CDR1 MDHEN and CDR2 SYDVKM. Trimming pared 1 base from V and 5 bases from J, leaving 14 bases between. The CDR3 runs to 15 residues. The chain's CDR3 is CASSLSGQGGETQYF. The CDR3 bases are TGTGCCAGCAGTTTATCCGGACAGGGAGGGGAGACCCAGTACTTC.

This clone was observed a single time. The CDR3 is CASSPGGPGVGTEAFF. The CDR3 DNA reads as TGTGCCAGCAGCCCTGGAGGTCCGGGGGTGGGGACTGAAGCTTTCTTT. The V and J genes are TRBV3-1 (or the pseudogene TRBV3-2) and TRBJ1-1; maybe TRBD1 (5 bases). Germline assignment: CDR1 LGHDT and CDR2 YNNKEL (reference sequence). Trimming pared 4 bases from V and 5 bases from J, leaving 20 bases between. The CDR3 is made up of 16 amino acids.

This chain uses TRBV28 with TRBJ2-5, with TRBD1 matching over 7 bases. There are 13 residues in the CDR3. CDR1 is MDHEN and CDR2 is SYDVKM in the germline V gene. The J segment lost 3 bases and the V segment lost 6 bases, leaving 4 bases of the junction unmatched. CDR3 coding DNA: TGTGCCAGCAGACCGACAGGGAAAGAGACCCAGTACTTC. As protein: CASRPTGKETQYF.

This clone came up a few times. V gene TRBV2 combines with J gene TRBJ2-7; 8 bases align to TRBD1. The CDR3 has 14 amino acids. Per the germline V gene, CDR1 is SNHLY and CDR2 is FYNNEI. V shed 6 bases and J 2 bases; nucleotides not matched to a gene: 6. The CDR3 DNA sequence: TGTGCCAGCAGATCCGGGACAGGTACCTACGAGCAGTACTTC. Its translation is CASRSGTGTYEQYF.

The chain couples TRBV6-2 or TRBV6-3 to TRBJ1-2; D is undetermined. Trimming took 6 bases from V and 8 from J, leaving 10 bases between them. Germline CDR1 reads MNHEY; CDR2 reads SVGEGT. This CDR3 contains 11 residues. The CDR3 loop is CASRYPSGYTF. The CDR3 bases are TGTGCCAGCAGATACCCCTCCGGCTACACCTTC.

V gene TRBV30 combines with J gene TRBJ2-7; 10 positions agree with TRBD2. Trimming cost V 3 bases and J 1 base; bases outside gene matches: 0. The CDR3 contains 13 residues. Germline V gene sequence: CDR1 GTSNPN, CDR2 SVGIG (reference sequence). This chain's CDR3 is CAWRLAGSYEQYF. The CDR3 DNA reads as TGTGCCTGGAGACTAGCGGGGTCCTACGAGCAGTACTTC.

This clone was counted once. The chain's CDR3 is CASSLAGAGGYNEQFF. The CDR3 DNA follows: TGTGCCAGCAGCTTAGCGGGGGCAGGAGGCTACAATGAGCAGTTCTTC. The chain links TRBV7-2 to TRBJ2-1; D possibly corresponds to TRBD1 (6 bases). The CDR3 is 16 residues long. V was pared by 0 bases and J by 3 bases, with 12 bases between. Germline V gene sequence: CDR1 SGHTA, CDR2 FQGNSA.

The genes are TRBV5-1 and TRBJ2-3, with 7 bases matching TRBD1. The ends lost 0 bases at V and 3 bases at J; junction bases unmatched: 13. Looked up from germline, CDR1 is SGHRS and CDR2 is YFSETQ. This CDR3 spans 18 amino acids. The CDR3 nucleotides are TGCGCCAGCAGCTTGGCCGTCAAATCGACAGGGAAAACAGATACGCAGTATTTT. As protein: CASSLAVKSTGKTDTQYF.

V usage is TRBV5-1 and J usage is TRBJ2-3, with 7 nucleotides matching TRBD1. This CDR3 contains 19 residues. Germline V gene sequence: CDR1 SGHRS, CDR2 YFSETQ. Germline trimming cut 0 bases from V and 3 bases from J; bases unmatched to any gene: 16. Here the CDR3 DNA reads TGCGCCAGCAGCTTGGGGGCCATCTCCAGGGGGTTTTTAACAGATACGCAGTATTTT. It specifies CASSLGAISRGFLTDTQYF.

V usage is TRBV6-5 and J usage is TRBJ1-1; maybe TRBD1 (6 bases). Germline CDR1 MNHEY, CDR2 SVGAGI. Deletions cut 4 bases from V and 0 bases from J, with 9 bases between. CDR3 size: 14 residues. The CDR3 reads CASSSGTLNTEAFF. CDR3 bases: TGTGCCAGCAGTTCCGGGACACTGAACACTGAAGCTTTCTTT.

DNA for the CDR3: TGTGCCAGCAGTCTATACACCGGGGAGCTGTTTTTT. Translated, it gives CASSLYTGELFF. This chain uses TRBV12-3 or TRBV12-4 with TRBJ2-2; no clear D. V was shortened by 5 bases and J by 3 bases, with 4 bases between the two germline ends. The length of the CDR3 is 12 residues.

The chain couples TRBV29-1 to TRBJ2-2; 7 bases map to TRBD1. In germline, CDR1 is SQVTM, CDR2 ANQGSEA. The junction had 11 bases not matched to a gene; V was cut back by 7 bases and J by 3 bases. This CDR3 region has 15 residues. The CDR3 sequence is CSGQGSLSDTGELFF. CDR3 DNA sequence: TGCAGCGGACAGGGTTCCCTTTCTGACACCGGGGAGCTGTTTTTT.

The CDR3 loop is CASSLVSGTNTEAFF. The CDR3 coding sequence is TGTGCCAGCAGCTTGGTTTCAGGGACTAACACTGAAGCTTTCTTT. V usage is TRBV5-5 and J usage is TRBJ1-1, with TRBD1 as a possible D gene (5 bases). This CDR3 is built from 15 residues. Germline lookup yields CDR1 SGHKS and CDR2 YYEKEE (reference sequence). Trimming left V 0 bases short and J 2 bases short, with 11 bases between.